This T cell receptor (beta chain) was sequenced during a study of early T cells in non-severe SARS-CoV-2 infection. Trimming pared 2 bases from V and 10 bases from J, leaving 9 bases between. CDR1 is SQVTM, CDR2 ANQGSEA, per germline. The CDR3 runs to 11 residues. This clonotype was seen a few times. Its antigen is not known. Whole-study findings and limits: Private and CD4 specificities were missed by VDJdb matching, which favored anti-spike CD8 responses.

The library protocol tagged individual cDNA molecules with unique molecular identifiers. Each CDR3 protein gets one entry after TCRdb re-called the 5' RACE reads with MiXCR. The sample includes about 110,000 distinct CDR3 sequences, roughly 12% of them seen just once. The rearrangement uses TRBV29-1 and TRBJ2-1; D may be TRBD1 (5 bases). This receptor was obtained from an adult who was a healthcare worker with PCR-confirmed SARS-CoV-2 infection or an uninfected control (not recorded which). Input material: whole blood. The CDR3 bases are TGCAGCGTTGAACAGGGCTGGGAGCAGTTCTTC. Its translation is CSVEQGWEQFF.